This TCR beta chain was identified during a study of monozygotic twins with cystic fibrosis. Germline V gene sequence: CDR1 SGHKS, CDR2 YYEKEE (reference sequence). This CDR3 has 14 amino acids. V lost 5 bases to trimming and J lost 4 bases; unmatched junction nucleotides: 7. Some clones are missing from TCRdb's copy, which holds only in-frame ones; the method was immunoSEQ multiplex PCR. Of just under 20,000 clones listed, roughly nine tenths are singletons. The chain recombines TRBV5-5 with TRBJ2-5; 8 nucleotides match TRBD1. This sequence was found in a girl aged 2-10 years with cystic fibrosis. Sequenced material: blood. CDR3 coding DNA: TGTGCCAGCAGTCTCGACAGGGGTGCAGAGACCCAGTACTTC. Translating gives CASSLDRGAETQYF.